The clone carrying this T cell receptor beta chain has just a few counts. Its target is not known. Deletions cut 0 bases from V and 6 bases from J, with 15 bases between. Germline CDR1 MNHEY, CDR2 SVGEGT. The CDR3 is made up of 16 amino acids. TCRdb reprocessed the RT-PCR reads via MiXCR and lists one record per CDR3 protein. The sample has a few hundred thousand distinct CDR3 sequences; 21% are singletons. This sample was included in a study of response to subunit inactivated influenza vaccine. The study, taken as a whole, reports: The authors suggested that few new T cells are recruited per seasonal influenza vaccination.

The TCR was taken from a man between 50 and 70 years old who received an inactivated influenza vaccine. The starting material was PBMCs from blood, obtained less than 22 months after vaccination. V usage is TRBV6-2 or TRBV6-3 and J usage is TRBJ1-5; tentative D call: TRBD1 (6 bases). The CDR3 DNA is TGTGCCAGCAGTTACTCGAGATGGGGGGCTGGTCAGCCCCAGCATTTT. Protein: CASSYSRWGAGQPQHF.